What follows are 15 T cell receptor beta chains derived from one specimen sequenced in a study of human T cells and chemical hapten exposure. Stated time point: healthy volunteer bleed at 2 weeks. Unseparated into fractions, whole blood served as the source from which total RNA was extracted. A single record per CDR3 protein comes from TCRdb applying MiXCR to the RACE reads. In the table there are about 130,000 distinct CDR3 sequences, approximately 9.5% of which are singletons. Sample: whole blood. These receptors were taken from a male donor in good health. Some clones in this sample may be carry-over from other donors' samples.

This clonotype showed up many times. The chain links TRBV6-1 to TRBJ1-5, with TRBD1 matching over 10 bases. CDR1 and CDR2 (germline): MNHNS, SASEGT. V shed 5 bases and J 0 bases; nucleotides not matched to a gene: 4. The CDR3 is made up of 16 amino acids. Here the CDR3 DNA reads TGTGCCAGCAGTTCGGGACAGGGGTATAGCAATCAGCCCCAGCATTTT. Translating it yields CASSSGQGYSNQPQHF.

This chain uses TRBV20-1 with TRBJ2-1; 8 positions agree with TRBD2. Germline assignment: CDR1 DFQATT and CDR2 SNEGSKA (reference sequence). There are 15 residues in the CDR3. V was pared by 5 bases and J by 4 bases, with 10 bases of the junction left unmatched. CDR3 sequence reads: CSARAEGGRYNEQFF. DNA for the CDR3: TGCAGTGCTCGAGCCGAGGGCGGGAGGTACAATGAGCAGTTCTTC.

This clonotype appeared a few times. The chain couples TRBV5-1 to TRBJ1-4; no clear D gene. V was trimmed by 4 bases and J by 5 bases, leaving 15 bases between them. The CDR3 runs 15 residues. Germline lookup yields CDR1 SGHRS and CDR2 YFSETQ. CDR3 sequence reads: CASSATGPRNEKLFF. Here the CDR3 DNA reads TGCGCCAGCAGCGCAACCGGGCCGCGGAATGAAAAACTGTTTTTT.

There are a few counts of this clonotype. V usage is TRBV12-3 or TRBV12-4 and J usage is TRBJ1-5, with 10 bases identical to TRBD1. Trimming cost V 1 base and J 6 bases; bases outside gene matches: 6. The CDR3 totals 16 residues. This CDR3 is CASSLEDRGSAQPQHF. In DNA, the CDR3 is TGTGCCAGCAGTTTAGAGGACAGGGGGTCGGCTCAGCCCCAGCATTTT.

V usage is TRBV20-1 and J usage is TRBJ1-2; 7 bases agree with TRBD1. Germline V gives CDR1 DFQATT, CDR2 SNEGSKA (reference sequence). With 0 bases clipped from V and 6 bases from J, the junction kept 7 bases outside the gene matches. The CDR3 covers 14 residues. CDR3 bases: TGCAGTGCTAGAGATTGGGAGGGGGCGGATGGCTACACCTTC. The encoded protein is CSARDWEGADGYTF.

The genes are TRBV20-1 and TRBJ2-1; tentative D call: TRBD1 (5 bases). V was clipped by 3 bases and J by 9 bases, with 12 bases between them. Germline V gene lookup returns CDR1 DFQATT and CDR2 SNEGSKA (reference sequence). There are 12 residues in the CDR3. In nucleotides, the CDR3 is TGCAGTGCTAGGCAGGGTCGCGGTGAGCAGTTCTTC. This sequence encodes CSARQGRGEQFF.

This clonotype occurred a few times. This chain joins TRBV29-1 and TRBJ1-1; D remains ambiguous. Per germline, CDR1 SQVTM and CDR2 ANQGSEA. V was shortened by 7 bases and J by 0 bases, with 15 bases between the two germline ends. CDR3 size: 14 residues. The CDR3 region is CSAWAGGMNTEAFF. The CDR3 region has the DNA TGCAGCGCGTGGGCGGGCGGCATGAACACTGAAGCTTTCTTT.

This chain joins TRBV5-1 and TRBJ1-1; tentative D call: TRBD1 (6 bases). CDR3 length equals 14 residues. Trimming pared 7 bases from V and 5 bases from J, leaving 18 bases between. From germline, CDR1 is SGHRS and CDR2 YFSETQ. CDR3: CASARTGSGTEAFF. The CDR3 DNA sequence: TGCGCCAGCGCCAGAACAGGGTCAGGAACTGAAGCTTTCTTT.

Only a few counts were recorded for this clonotype. The V call is TRBV7-8, the J call TRBJ2-7; 8 nucleotides match TRBD2. The V segment lost 0 bases and the J segment 6 bases; nucleotides outside the gene matches: 7. The CDR3 spans 15 residues. CDR1 SGHVS and CDR2 FQNEAQ come from the germline V gene. The CDR3 nucleotides are TGTGCCAGCAGCTTAGCGCCGGGACTAGTCAGCGAGCAGTACTTC. Translation gives CASSLAPGLVSEQYF. The complete variable domain, with remaining parts taken from reference TRBV7-8 and TRBJ2-7, reads GAGVSQSPRYKVAKRGQDVALRCDPISGHVSLFWYQQALGQGPEFLTYFQNEAQLDKSGLPSDRFFAERPEGSVSTLKIQRTQQEDSAVYLCASSLAPGLVSEQYFGPGTRLTVT.

This clonotype was counted a few times. This sequence joins TRBV5-1 and TRBJ2-6, with TRBD1 matching over 9 bases. Germline-derived CDR1 and CDR2 are SGHRS and YFSETQ. The V segment lost 4 bases and the J segment 4 bases; nucleotides outside the gene matches: 9. The CDR3 is 17 amino acids. The CDR3 here is CASSTQGAVSGANVLTF. In nucleotides, the CDR3 is TGCGCCAGCAGCACACAGGGGGCGGTGTCCGGGGCCAACGTCCTGACTTTC. The variable domain in full, with the rest retrieved from reference TRBV5-1 and TRBJ2-6, is KAGVTQTPRYLIKTRGQQVTLSCSPISGHRSVSWYQQTPGQGLQFLFEYFSETQRNKGNFPGRFSGRQFSNSRSEMNVSTLELGDSALYLCASSTQGAVSGANVLTFGAGSRLTVL.

Here the CDR3 reads CASSRASRNEQFF. Written as DNA, the CDR3 is TGTGCCAGCAGCAGAGCGAGCCGGAATGAGCAGTTCTTC. This sequence joins TRBV4-2 and TRBJ2-1; D is uncertain. Germline values: CDR1 LGHNA, CDR2 YNFKEQ. There are 13 residues in the CDR3. V was pared by 5 bases and J by 7 bases, with 12 bases between.

This clonotype has a handful of counts. J is TRBJ1-4 and V is TRBV21-1; TRBD1 is taken as the D call from the table, unchecked against the DNA. TRBV21-1 is deemed a pseudogene. The CDR3 is 13 amino acids. The CDR3 nucleotides are TGTGCCAGCAGCCCCGGCCCTAATGAAAAACTGTTTTTT. It translates to CASSPGPNEKLFF.

The chain combines TRBV27 with TRBJ1-1, with D possibly matching TRBD1 (6 bases). Trimming stripped 5 bases from V and 9 bases from J, with 19 bases between. CDR3 length: 14 residues. Germline V gene lookup returns CDR1 MNHEY and CDR2 SMNVEV (reference sequence). CDR3 sequence (DNA): TGTGCCAGCAGTCAATCCTCAGAACAGGGAAAAGCTTTCTTT. As protein: CASSQSSEQGKAFF.

This CDR3 is CASSQTGALNEQYF. The CDR3 region has the DNA TGTGCCAGCAGCCAGACAGGGGCCTTGAACGAGCAGTACTTC. The chain has TRBV27 and TRBJ2-7; 8 bases match TRBD1. Trimming at V came to 6 bases and at J to 5 bases, leaving 9 bases not matched to a gene. The CDR3 runs 14 residues. The germline CDR1 and CDR2 sequences are MNHEY and SMNVEV (reference sequence).

The table lists this clonotype with many counts. The chain recombines TRBV20-1 with TRBJ2-7; D perhaps matches TRBD1 (6 bases). Trimming stripped 5 bases from V and 5 bases from J, with 10 bases between. CDR1 and CDR2 (germline): DFQATT, SNEGSKA (reference sequence). The CDR3 loop spans 11 amino acids. CDR3 loop: CSAGSGDEQYF. The DNA of the CDR3 is TGCAGTGCTGGATCAGGGGACGAGCAGTACTTC.